This T cell receptor beta chain was sequenced during a study of monozygotic twins with inflammatory bowel disease. Study-level findings and limits: Those with IBD had lower TCRbeta diversity (inverse Simpson) than their healthy co-twins did. A single strong clonotype or signal linked to IBD was not supported. Patients received differing immunosuppressive treatments, which may have added variability to their repertoires.

UMIs that had a 6-nucleotide sample barcode were put in using template switching. After re-calling the 5' RACE reads, TCRdb lists one entry per CDR3 protein, DNA absent. The sample data list about 110,000 distinct CDR3 sequences. Comments on this clonotype: The antigen remains undetermined.

In germline, CDR1 is SGHRS, CDR2 YFSETQ. The CDR3 has 16 residues. V gene TRBV5-1 combines with J gene TRBJ2-3; TCRdb returns TRBD1, unconfirmable since there is no DNA. Sequenced: blood. This sequence originates from a human donor with ulcerative colitis or Crohn's disease, or a healthy co-twin of an affected twin (not recorded which). CDR3 amino acids: CASTPFGGYGTDTQYF.